This T cell receptor beta chain was identified during a study of cytomegalovirus exposure and HLA in healthy donors (dated by TCRdb to 2016 to 2017). Regarding the research as a whole: An earlier analysis of approximately 600 of the donors reported roughly 300 Gb of sequence data and 117 million unique TCR beta sequences from roughly 180 million T cells. The T cell repertoires of around 670 subjects were profiled by immunosequencing and related to cytomegalovirus serostatus. Four to six DR-DQ haplotypes were handled as single units for association and clustering, since linkage in the cohort was strong. All discovery cohort repertoires had been generated using a single sequencing platform. The study aimed to test whether cataloging public T cell receptors could reveal signatures of past pathogen exposure. Alongside the repertoire data, information on donor age, sex, ethnicity and CMV serostatus was compiled. An earlier analysis of 450 to 750 of the donors used high-throughput TCR beta sequencing to judge whether each TCR beta V gene segment behaved as functional or pseudogenic. Of the 300 to 500 genotyped donors, 80% to 90% were placed in the genetic ancestry cluster associated with self-reported Caucasian donors. Among some 400 genotyped donors of the cohort, an average of approximately 200,000 unique TCR beta nucleotide sequences was sequenced per donor, of which roughly 18% were non-productive. In a later genetic analysis, genome-wide SNP genotypes for about 55% of the roughly 670 donors were used, and that subset was treated as a discovery cohort. Besides the first cohort of about 730 subjects, a separate validation cohort made up of 120 or so different subjects was used. The study combined high-throughput TCR immunosequencing, statistical association of individual TCRs with disease status, and machine learning to predict cytomegalovirus infection status. HLA typing included class I and class II loci at four-digit resolution. A later analysis re-examined previously published TCR beta repertoires from over 500 donors and added high-resolution HLA genotyping to investigate patterns of TCR occurrence. Rather than using new phenotypic data, the later analysis identified candidate immune exposures from TCR beta sequences and from how often those sequences occurred across donors. Typing coverage varied by locus: about 620-630 donors for A, B, C, DRB1 and DQB1; roughly 560 for DQA1; around 610 for DPA1; approximately 470 for DPB1. An early release that covered about 600 HLA-typed donors contained about 300 gigabases of sequencing data and tens of millions of unique TCR sequences.

Findings and caveats that apply to the study as a whole: According to a later analysis, most CMV-associated TCR beta chains appeared to be HLA-restricted, and the HLA associations seemed to be driven largely by CMV exposure. Specific HLA alleles were associated with about 17,000 TCR beta sequences at a false discovery rate of 0.05 in a later analysis. In a later genetic analysis, a missense DCLRE1C variant was associated with V-gene and J-gene trimming of TCR beta chains, and the association was replicated in an independent cohort. The authors suggested that the approach could potentially be generalized to other disease states and immunological phenotypes. According to a later genetic analysis, donors in an Asian-associated ancestry cluster had fewer N-insertions in productive TCRs than the roughly 660-donor mean. In this cohort, only TCR beta chains were sequenced, and detectable features were limited by the absence of alpha or paired-chain data. The classifier was reported to diagnose cytomegalovirus status with high specificity and sensitivity in both the original and validation cohorts. Strong co-occurrence of HLA alleles, especially DR and DQ, made assigning TCR associations to individual alleles difficult. In a later analysis, HLA-associated TCR beta chains were found to be more clonally expanded and to have lower generation probabilities than equally common non-associated chains. The sequencing pipeline was judged likely to have produced a cluster of highly shared sequence variants as a technical artifact. An earlier analysis of approximately 600 of the donors showed that most TCR beta V segments appeared in productive rearrangements either about 90% or about 30% of the time, which broadly matched IMGT annotations. Correlated functional status among segregating V segments might be attributable to linkage disequilibrium, but an unknown experimental factor could not be ruled out. A later analysis found that TCR association rates varied across HLA loci, with DRB1 alleles showing the most associated TCRs and HLA-C alleles the fewest. A later analysis reported that several top co-occurrence clusters appeared linked to parvovirus B19, influenza, CMV and Epstein-Barr virus. HLA typing was unavailable for some donors at each locus, so association tests used only the typed subset. Because counts were too low, 15 to 20 rarely observed V segments, including chromosome 9 orphons, were excluded from the earlier analysis of several hundred of the donors. CMV serostatus was the only immune exposure information available for the cohort. Presence/absence analyses assumed roughly uniform sequencing depth across donors, an assumption that may not hold. The study gave a list of about 150 TCR beta chains associated with cytomegalovirus. In vitro tests confirmed that a few of the cytomegalovirus-associated TCR beta chains recognize cytomegalovirus antigens. While some public TCRs were present in many individuals, most TCR sequences turned up only very rarely across donors. A further reported finding was that TCR beta sequences accurately predicted the HLA-A and HLA-B alleles for most subjects in the first cohort.

The library came from the immunoSEQ multiplex PCR assay. The multiplex PCR relied on a mix of 60 forward primers for TCR Vbeta segments and 13 reverse primers for TCR Jbeta segments. The CDR3 region of rearranged TCR beta genes was amplified from genomic DNA by a multiplex PCR assay. On the Illumina HiSeq System, the amplified TCR beta libraries were sequenced as 87-base-pair reads. In the source study's methods: A later analysis tallied around 80 million unique TCR beta chains across the 600 to 700 repertoires, and approximately 11 million of those chains were shared by two or more donors. To remove PCR and sequencing errors, raw reads were error-corrected and collapsed into unique sequences using a nearest-neighbor algorithm that merged closely related sequences. V, D and J gene segments were assigned by aligning CDR3 sequences to IMGT reference sequences. For a sequence to be retained, a match of at least six nucleotides to both a V gene segment and a J gene segment was required. A rearrangement counted as productive if the CDR3 had no stop codons and remained in frame with V and J, and every other rearrangement counted as non-productive. Following IMGT convention, CDR3 was defined as the stretch from the second conserved V-encoded cysteine up to the conserved J-encoded phenylalanine. Sequences without an unambiguous match to a single V gene segment were excluded from the earlier analysis of a few hundred of the donors. In an earlier analysis of 450 to 750 of the donors, a V segment was called functional when productive rearrangements were above 56.7%, and segregating when the standard deviation between donors exceeded 5%. A statistical classification framework was developed to diagnose cytomegalovirus status using the catalog of TCR beta chain sequences. V and J gene assignment, in a later analysis, came from comparing TCR nucleotide sequences with IMGT/GENE-DB human TR gene sequences. The TCRdist pipeline was used in a later analysis to assign CDR3 sequences and most-parsimonious VDJ recombination scenarios. In a later analysis, each TCR beta chain was defined by its CDR3 amino acid sequence together with its V-gene family, and reads lacking a unique V-gene family were excluded. As a way to deal with suspected cross-contamination and a sequencing artifact, a later analysis dropped 450 to 600 nucleotide sequences that were highly shared and had low generation probability. In a later analysis, a clonal expansion index was calculated for each public chain from normalized within-repertoire ranks of inferred template counts. A later analysis computed generation probabilities with a VDJ recombination model fitted to out-of-frame rearrangements, and checked the results against IGoR. In a later analysis, hypergeometric tests were used to score TCR-TCR, TCR-HLA and TCR-CMV co-occurrence, with a repertoire-size bias correction applied to TCR pairs. A later analysis estimated false discovery rates by permuting HLA or CMV assignments 20 times. A later analysis grouped co-occurring TCRs with DBSCAN, adding TCRdist sequence similarity when clustering within HLA-allele-positive subsets. Co-occurrence clustering excluded repertoires with fewer than 30,000 or more than 120,000 public chains, plus five with anomalous nucleotide sharing. Sourced from immuneACCESS, this table was stored by TCRdb with only in-frame sequences that have V and J called. A share of the clones is absent; for the studies checked, an unresolved V gene accounts for under half, and the remainder has no known explanation. V and J calls and clone size are as listed in that table; D and trimming were resolved from the DNA. In this sample the table shows about 170,000 clones, more than 70% of which occur a single time. The ten largest clonotypes hold around 4.3% of the sample.

The cohort consisted of 650 to 700 healthy bone marrow donors. At the time of sampling, all cohort members were nominally healthy, though unrecorded immune exposures were likely present. The donor was CMV seropositive and belonged to the group of 250 to 350 seropositive cohort members. Every donor gave a peripheral blood sample, and the peripheral blood mononuclear cells from that sample were used for TCR beta sequencing. The Qiagen DNeasy Blood Extraction Kit was used to extract genomic DNA from the blood cell samples. In regard to this clone: The antigen it binds to is not known. No base-level quality is on record; no much larger clone is a single base apart.

The origin of this receptor is a woman between 45 and 60 years old in good health and CMV-seropositive. The sample was PBMCs.

The CDR3 protein: CASSLGQYNSPLHF. The nucleotide sequence is given as TGTGCCAGTAGTCTTGGACAGTATAATTCACCCCTCCACTTT. This receptor chain uses TRBV19 and TRBJ1-6; possibly the D gene is TRBD1, per 6 matching bases. Including the terminal cysteine and phenylalanine, the CDR3 comprises 14 residues. CDR3 DNA is the only sequence kept; it has 42 bases, read in frame from the first base. V loses 5 bases of germline sequence and J loses 4 bases, and the interval between the two ends is 9 bases. CDR1 and CDR2 (LNHDA, SQIVND) derive from the germline V gene (reference sequence).